Listed here is a single T cell receptor (beta chain). No antigen is known for it. No base qualities exist here, and no much larger clone lies one base off it. The immunoSEQ Assay, a bias-controlled multiplex PCR, was used to amplify TCRbeta CDR3 regions from genomic DNA. The original pipeline was this. The number of nucleated cells in each sample was estimated by amplification of reference gene primers within the assay. Sequence reads were collapsed and filtered to measure the absolute abundance of every unique TCRbeta CDR3 rearrangement. For each sample, productive Simpson clonality was calculated by taking the square root of Simpson's diversity index across productive rearrangements. TCRdb carries this immuneACCESS record with in-frame sequences only. Its versions omit some clonotypes, under half of them owing to an unresolved V gene in the studies checked, with the rest unexplained. V, J and clone size derive from that table, while D and trimming were established from the DNA sequence. Here the sample has tens of thousands of clones; about 89% occur a single time. Clones ranked in the top ten supply about a sixth of the sample.

This sample is part of a study of blood T cell repertoires in COVID-19 (dated by TCRdb to about 2020). About the study as a whole: The collaborator samples originated in the United States, Italy and Spain and spanned the acute and convalescent phases of COVID-19. Subjects who had been exposed to COVID-19, were actively infected with it, or had recovered from it provided the deeply sampled blood TCRbeta repertoires that made up the dataset. Samples came from the ongoing ImmuneRACE study (first 160 participants) plus 1,254 subjects from 6 global collaborators. HLA class I and class II types, where available, came from metadata supplied by the sample provider rather than from assay-based typing. The repertoires were made available in a free public database intended to serve as a resource for research on the immune response to SARS-CoV-2. The prospective study material was composed of cDNA or gDNA derived from T cells, B-cell-depleted T cells, or PBMCs. Sample metadata almost always included a de-identified subject ID, COVID-19 status, age in years and sex. Here is what the overall study found, with its caveats: The amount of clinical and demographic metadata varied by source and participant and was provided uncurated.

CDR1 and CDR2, per the germline V gene, are MGHRA and YSYEKL. The CDR3 measures 12 amino acids from cysteine to phenylalanine. Here the CDR3 DNA is all that survives: 36 bases in frame from base 1. V gives up 0 bases and J gives up 10 bases, and the segment between their germline ends measures 9 bases. The collaborating institutions used their own protocols to collect whole blood in K2EDTA tubes. For TCRbeta analysis, collaborator samples were shipped as frozen whole blood, as isolated PBMCs, or as DNA extracted from either sample type. The material sequenced was peripheral blood. This clonotype was sampled from a human donor in a cohort sampled during active COVID-19. The chain is assembled from TRBV4-1 and TRBJ1-2; no D gene is confidently identified. The nucleotide sequence reads as follows: TGCGCCAGCAGCCAAGAGGCTTCGCCCTACACCTTC. It encodes CASSQEASPYTF.